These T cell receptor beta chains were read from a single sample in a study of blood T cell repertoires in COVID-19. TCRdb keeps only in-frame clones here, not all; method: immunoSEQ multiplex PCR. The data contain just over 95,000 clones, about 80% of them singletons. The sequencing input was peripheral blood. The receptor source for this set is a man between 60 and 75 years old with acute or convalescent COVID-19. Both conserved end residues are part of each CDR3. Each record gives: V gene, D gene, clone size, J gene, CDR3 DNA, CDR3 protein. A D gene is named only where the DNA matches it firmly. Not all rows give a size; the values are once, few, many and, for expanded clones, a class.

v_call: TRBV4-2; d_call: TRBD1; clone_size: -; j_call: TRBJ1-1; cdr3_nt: TGTGCCAGCAGCCAAGAGACAGGGGCAACTGAAGCTTTCTTT; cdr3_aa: CASSQETGATEAFF
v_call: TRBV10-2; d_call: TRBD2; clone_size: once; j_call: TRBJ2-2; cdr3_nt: TGCGCCAGCAGTGCCCCTAGCGGGACCAACACCGGGGAGCTGTTTTTT; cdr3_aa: CASSAPSGTNTGELFF
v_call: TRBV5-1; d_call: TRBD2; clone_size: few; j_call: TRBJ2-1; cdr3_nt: TGCGCCAGCAGCTTACTAGCGGGGGAGAATGAGCAGTTCTTC; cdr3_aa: CASSLLAGENEQFF
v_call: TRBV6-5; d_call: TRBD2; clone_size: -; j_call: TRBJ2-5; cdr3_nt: TGTGCCAGCAGTTTCATACCCGGGACTAGTTGGGAGACCCAGTACTTC; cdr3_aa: CASSFIPGTSWETQYF
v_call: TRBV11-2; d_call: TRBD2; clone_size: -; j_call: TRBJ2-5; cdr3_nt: TGTGCCAGCAGCTCCGGGGTGGGAGGGCCCCAAGAGACCCAGTACTTC; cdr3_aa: CASSSGVGGPQETQYF
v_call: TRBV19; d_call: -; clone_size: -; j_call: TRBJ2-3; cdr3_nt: TGTGCCAGTAGTATAGGGGGCGGAGATACGCAGTATTTT; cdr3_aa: CASSIGGGDTQYF
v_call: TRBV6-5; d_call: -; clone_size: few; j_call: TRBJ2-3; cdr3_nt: TGTGCCAGCCGACGGGGATCTAGCACAGATACGCAGTATTTT; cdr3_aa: CASRRGSSTDTQYF
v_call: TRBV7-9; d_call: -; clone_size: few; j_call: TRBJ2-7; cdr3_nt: TGTGCCAGCAGTCCGAGCCGCGGACTAACTACCTACGAGCAGTACTTC; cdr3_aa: CASSPSRGLTTYEQYF
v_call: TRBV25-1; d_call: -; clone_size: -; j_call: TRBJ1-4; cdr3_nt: TGTGCCAGCAGTGAATCGTCAGGGCTGTTAGGAGAAAAACTGTTTTTT; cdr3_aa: CASSESSGLLGEKLFF
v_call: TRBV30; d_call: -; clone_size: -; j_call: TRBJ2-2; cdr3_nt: TGTGCCTGGAGCCATTCCCGCACCAGTTTGAACACCGGGGAGCTGTTTTTT; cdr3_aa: CAWSHSRTSLNTGELFF
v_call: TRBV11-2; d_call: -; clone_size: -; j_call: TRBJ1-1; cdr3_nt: TGTGCCAGCAGCTTAATTCCCCGGCAGTGGGGCGCTTTCACTGAAGCTTTCTTT; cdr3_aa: CASSLIPRQWGAFTEAFF
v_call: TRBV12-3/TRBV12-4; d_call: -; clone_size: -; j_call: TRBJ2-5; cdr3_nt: TGTGCCAGCAGCCGAGCAGGGCGGGAGACCCAGTACTTC; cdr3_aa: CASSRAGRETQYF
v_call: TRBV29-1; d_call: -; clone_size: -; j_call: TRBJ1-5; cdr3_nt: TGCAGCGGGCAATCCGGGATCAATCAGCCCCAGCATTTT; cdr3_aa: CSGQSGINQPQHF
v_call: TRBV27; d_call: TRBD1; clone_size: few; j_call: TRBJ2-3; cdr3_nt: TGTGCCAGCAGTTCGAGGACAGGGGTATGGACAGATACGCAGTATTTT; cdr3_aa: CASSSRTGVWTDTQYF
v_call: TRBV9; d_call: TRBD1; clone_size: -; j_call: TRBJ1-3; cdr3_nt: TGTGCCAGCAGCGTAGCTTTGGGGACAGGGGGGGGAAACACCATATATTTT; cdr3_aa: CASSVALGTGGGNTIYF
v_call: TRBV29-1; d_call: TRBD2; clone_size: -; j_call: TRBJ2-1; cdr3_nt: TGCAGCGCCTTAGGGACTAGCGGGAGATCGTACAATGAGCAGTTCTTC; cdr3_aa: CSALGTSGRSYNEQFF
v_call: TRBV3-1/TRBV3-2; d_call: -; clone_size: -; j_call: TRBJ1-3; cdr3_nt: TGTGCCAGCAGCCAAGTCCTAACAGGGTCGGGAAACACCATATATTTT; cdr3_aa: CASSQVLTGSGNTIYF